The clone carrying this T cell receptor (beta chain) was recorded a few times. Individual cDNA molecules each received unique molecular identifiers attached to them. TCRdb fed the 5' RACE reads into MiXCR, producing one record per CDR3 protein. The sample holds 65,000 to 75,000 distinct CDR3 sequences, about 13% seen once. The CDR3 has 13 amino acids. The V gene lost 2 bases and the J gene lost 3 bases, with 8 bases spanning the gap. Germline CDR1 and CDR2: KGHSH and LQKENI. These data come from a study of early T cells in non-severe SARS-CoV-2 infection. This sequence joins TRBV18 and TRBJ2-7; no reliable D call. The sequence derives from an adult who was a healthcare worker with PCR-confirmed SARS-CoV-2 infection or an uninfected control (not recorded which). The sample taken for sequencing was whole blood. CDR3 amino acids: CASSPVEFYEQYF. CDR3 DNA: TGTGCCAGCTCACCAGTAGAATTCTACGAGCAGTACTTC.